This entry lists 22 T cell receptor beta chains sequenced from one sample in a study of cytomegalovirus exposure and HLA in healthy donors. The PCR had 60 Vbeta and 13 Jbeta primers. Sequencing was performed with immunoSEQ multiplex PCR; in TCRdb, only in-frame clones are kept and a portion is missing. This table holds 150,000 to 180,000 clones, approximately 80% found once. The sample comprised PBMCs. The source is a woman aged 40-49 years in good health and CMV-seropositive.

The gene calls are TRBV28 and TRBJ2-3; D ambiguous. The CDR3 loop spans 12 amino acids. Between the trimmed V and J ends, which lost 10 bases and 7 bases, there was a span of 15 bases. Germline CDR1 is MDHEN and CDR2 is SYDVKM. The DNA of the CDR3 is TGTGCCACCCTTCTATCCCCCCATACGCAGTATTTT. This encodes CATLLSPHTQYF.

Here the CDR3 DNA reads TGTGCCAGCTCGTATGGGGCAGTAGGCACTGAAGCTTTCTTT. Its protein is CASSYGAVGTEAFF. This rearrangement joins TRBV27 to TRBJ1-1, with D possibly TRBD1 on 5 matching bases. V was pared by 8 bases and J by 4 bases, with 17 bases between. Germline CDR1 reads MNHEY; CDR2 reads SMNVEV (reference sequence). The CDR3 is 14 residues long.

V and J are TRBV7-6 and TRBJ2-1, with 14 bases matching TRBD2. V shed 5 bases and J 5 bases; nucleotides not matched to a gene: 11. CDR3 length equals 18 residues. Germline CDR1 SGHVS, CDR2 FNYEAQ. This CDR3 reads CASSPGLAGEGGNNEQFF. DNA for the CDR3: TGTGCCAGCAGCCCGGGACTAGCGGGAGAAGGCGGCAACAATGAGCAGTTCTTC.

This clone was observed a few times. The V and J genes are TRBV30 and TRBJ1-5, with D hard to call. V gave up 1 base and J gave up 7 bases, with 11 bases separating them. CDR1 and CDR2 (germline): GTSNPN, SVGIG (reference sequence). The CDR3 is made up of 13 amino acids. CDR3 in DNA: TGTGCCTGGAGTGGTGCGGGTAAGCAGCCCCAGCATTTT. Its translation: CAWSGAGKQPQHF.

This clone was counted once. The DNA for the CDR3 is TGTGCCAGCAGCTTTCTACTAGCGGGAGTAACCGGGGAGCTGTTTTTT. This gives the protein CASSFLLAGVTGELFF. V usage is TRBV5-6 and J usage is TRBJ2-2, with TRBD2 identical over 11 bases. V lost 2 bases to trimming and J lost 5 bases; unmatched junction nucleotides: 5. This CDR3 contains 16 residues. The germline V gene has CDR1 SGHDT and CDR2 YYEEEE.

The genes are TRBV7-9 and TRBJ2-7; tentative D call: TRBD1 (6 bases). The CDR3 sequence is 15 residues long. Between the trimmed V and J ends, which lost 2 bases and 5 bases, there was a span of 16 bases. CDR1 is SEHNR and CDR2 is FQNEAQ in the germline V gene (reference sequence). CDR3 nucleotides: TGTGCCAGCAGCTTATTCATCAGGGGTGCCCACGAGCAGTACTTC. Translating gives CASSLFIRGAHEQYF.

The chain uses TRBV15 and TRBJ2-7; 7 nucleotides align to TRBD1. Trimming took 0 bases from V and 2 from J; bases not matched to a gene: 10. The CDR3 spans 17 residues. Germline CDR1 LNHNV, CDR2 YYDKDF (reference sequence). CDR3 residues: CATSRDRGQSLPYEQYF. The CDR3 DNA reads TGTGCCACCAGCAGAGATCGGGGACAGTCGCTTCCCTACGAGCAGTACTTC.

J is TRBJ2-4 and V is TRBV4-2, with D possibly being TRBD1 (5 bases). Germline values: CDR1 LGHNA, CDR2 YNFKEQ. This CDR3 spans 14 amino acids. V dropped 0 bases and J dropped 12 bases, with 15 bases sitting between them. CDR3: CASSQEDAGQNQYF. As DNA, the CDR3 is TGTGCCAGCAGCCAAGAGGACGCAGGGCAAAATCAGTACTTC.

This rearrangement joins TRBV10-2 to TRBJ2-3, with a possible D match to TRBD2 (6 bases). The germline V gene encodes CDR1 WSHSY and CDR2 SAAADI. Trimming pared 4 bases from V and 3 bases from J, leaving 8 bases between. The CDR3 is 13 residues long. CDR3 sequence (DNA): TGCGCCAGCAGTGCGGGAGTGACAGATACGCAGTATTTT. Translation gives CASSAGVTDTQYF.

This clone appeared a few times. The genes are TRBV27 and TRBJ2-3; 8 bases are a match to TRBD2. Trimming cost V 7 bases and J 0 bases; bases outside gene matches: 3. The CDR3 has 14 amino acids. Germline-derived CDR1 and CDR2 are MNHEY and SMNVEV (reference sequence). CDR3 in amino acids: CASTLAGSTDTQYF. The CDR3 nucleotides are TGTGCCAGCACCTTAGCGGGAAGCACAGATACGCAGTATTTT.

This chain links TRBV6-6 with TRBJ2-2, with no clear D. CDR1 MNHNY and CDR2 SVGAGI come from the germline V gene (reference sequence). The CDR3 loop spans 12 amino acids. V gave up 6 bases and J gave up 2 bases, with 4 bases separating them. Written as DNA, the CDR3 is TGTGCCAGCAGCTCTAACACCGGGGAGCTGTTTTTT. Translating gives CASSSNTGELFF.

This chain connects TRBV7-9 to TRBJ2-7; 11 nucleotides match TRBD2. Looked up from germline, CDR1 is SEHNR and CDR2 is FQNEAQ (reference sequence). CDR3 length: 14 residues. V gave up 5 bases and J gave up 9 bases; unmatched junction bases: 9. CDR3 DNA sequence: TGTGCCAGCAGCCTCGGGACTAGCGGTCTTGGGCAGTACTTC. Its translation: CASSLGTSGLGQYF.

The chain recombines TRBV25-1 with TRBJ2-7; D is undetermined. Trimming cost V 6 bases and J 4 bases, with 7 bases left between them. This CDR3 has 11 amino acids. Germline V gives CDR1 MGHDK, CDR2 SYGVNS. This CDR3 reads CASSTVYEQYF. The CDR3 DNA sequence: TGTGCCAGCAGCACAGTGTACGAGCAGTACTTC.

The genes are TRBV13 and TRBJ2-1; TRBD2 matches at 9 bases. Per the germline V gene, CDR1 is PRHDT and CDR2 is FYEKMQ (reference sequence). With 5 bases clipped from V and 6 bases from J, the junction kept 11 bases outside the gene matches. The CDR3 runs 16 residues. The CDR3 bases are TGTGCCAGCAGCGAGCATCCGGGACTAGCAACCAATGAGCAGTTCTTC. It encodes CASSEHPGLATNEQFF.

In DNA, the CDR3 is TGTGCCAGCAGCTTAGGTTCTAGCTACTCCTACAATGAGCAGTTCTTC. This gives the protein CASSLGSSYSYNEQFF. The J gene is TRBJ2-1, the V gene TRBV11-3, with TRBD2 as a possible D gene (5 bases). Trimming left V 1 base short and J 0 bases short, with 10 bases between. The CDR3 covers 16 residues. Germline V gene lookup returns CDR1 SGHNT and CDR2 YENEEA.

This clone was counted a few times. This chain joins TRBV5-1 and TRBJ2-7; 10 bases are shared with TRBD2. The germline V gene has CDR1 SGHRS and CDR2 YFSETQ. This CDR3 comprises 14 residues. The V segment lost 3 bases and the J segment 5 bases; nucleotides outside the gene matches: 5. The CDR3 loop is CASSSSGSPHEQYF. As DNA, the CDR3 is TGCGCCAGCAGCTCTAGCGGGAGCCCCCACGAGCAGTACTTC.

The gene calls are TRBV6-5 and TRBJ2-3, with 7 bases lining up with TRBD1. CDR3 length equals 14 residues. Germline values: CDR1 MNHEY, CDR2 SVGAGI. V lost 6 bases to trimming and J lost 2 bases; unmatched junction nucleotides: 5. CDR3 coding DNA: TGTGCCAGCAGCCGCGGACAGGTCACAGATACGCAGTATTTT. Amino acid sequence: CASSRGQVTDTQYF.

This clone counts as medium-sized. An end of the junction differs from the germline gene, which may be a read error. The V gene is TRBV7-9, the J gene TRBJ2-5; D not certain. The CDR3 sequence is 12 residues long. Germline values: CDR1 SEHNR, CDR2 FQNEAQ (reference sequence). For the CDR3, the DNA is TGTTCCAGCAGCTCAGGTTTACAGACCCAGTACTTC. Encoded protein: CSSSSGLQTQYF.

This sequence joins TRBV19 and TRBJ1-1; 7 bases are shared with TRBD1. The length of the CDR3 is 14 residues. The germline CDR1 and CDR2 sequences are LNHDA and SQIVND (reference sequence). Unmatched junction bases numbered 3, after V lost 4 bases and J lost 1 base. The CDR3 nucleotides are TGTGCCAGTAGTACCGACAGGGCGAACACTGAAGCTTTCTTT. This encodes CASSTDRANTEAFF.

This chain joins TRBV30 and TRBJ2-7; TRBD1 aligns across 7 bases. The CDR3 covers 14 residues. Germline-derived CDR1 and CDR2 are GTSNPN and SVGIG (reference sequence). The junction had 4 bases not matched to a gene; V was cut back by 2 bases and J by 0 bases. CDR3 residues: CAWSLQGSSYEQYF. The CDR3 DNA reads TGTGCCTGGAGTCTACAGGGGTCCTCCTACGAGCAGTACTTC. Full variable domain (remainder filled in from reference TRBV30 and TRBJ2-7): SQTIHQWPATLVQPVGSPLSLECTVEGTSNPNLYWYRQAAGRGLQLLFYSVGIGQISSEVPQNLSASRPQDRQFILSSKKLLLSDSGFYLCAWSLQGSSYEQYFGPGTRLTVT.

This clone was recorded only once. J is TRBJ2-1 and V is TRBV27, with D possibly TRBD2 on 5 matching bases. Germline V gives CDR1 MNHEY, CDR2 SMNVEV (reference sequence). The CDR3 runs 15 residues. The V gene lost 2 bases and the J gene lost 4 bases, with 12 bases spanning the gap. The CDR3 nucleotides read TGTGCCAGCAGTTTAGGACTCTCTCGATACAATGAGCAGTTCTTC. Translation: CASSLGLSRYNEQFF.

CDR3 in amino acids: CATRDPGETQYF. The CDR3 nucleotides read TGTGCCACCAGAGACCCGGGTGAGACCCAGTACTTC. The chain employs TRBV15 and TRBJ2-5, with D unclear. V dropped 6 bases and J dropped 5 bases, with 10 bases sitting between them. The CDR3 length is 12 residues. The germline V gene encodes CDR1 LNHNV and CDR2 YYDKDF (reference sequence).